Listed here are 28 T cell receptor delta chains from one sample, sequenced in a study of gamma-delta chains in newborns, infants, children. TCRdb reprocessed the reads through CATT. The table lists approximately 3,400 delta-chain clones, 1% to 1.5% of them singletons. The sequencing sample was made of blood. These receptors were collected from a child who was a newborn, infant or young child, either healthy, febrile or measles-vaccinated (not recorded which).

This clone is large (0.1 to 1%) in the sample. Different DNA sequences within this sample yield the same CDR3. The chain employs TRDV2 and TRDJ3; 8 nucleotides match TRDD3. The J segment lost 0 bases and the V segment lost 2 bases, leaving 2 bases of the junction unmatched. CDR3 length: 17 amino acids. In germline, CDR1 is GEAIGNYY, CDR2 EKD. DNA of the CDR3: TGTGCCTGTGACAGTACTGGGGGCTCCTGGGACACCCGACAGATGTTTTTC. This translates into CACDSTGGSWDTRQMFF.

This clone was seen a few times. For this DNA, TCRdb reports the protein of a much larger clone, which diverges at residue 12, most likely from a read error; the protein presented here is translated directly from the DNA. The chain links TRDV2 to TRDJ2; TRDD3 matches at 11 bases. CDR1 GEAIGNYY and CDR2 EKD come from the germline V gene. CDR3 length: 16 residues. The junction had 11 bases not matched to a gene; V was cut back by 2 bases and J by 10 bases. The CDR3 loop reads CACDRLGDIRAVQLFF. In DNA, the CDR3 is TGTGCCTGTGACAGACTGGGGGATATAAGAGCAGTACAACTCTTCTTT.

Worth noting for this clone: TCRdb records a much larger clone's protein for this DNA, with a difference at residue 11 that likely arises from a read error; the protein given is the translation of the DNA. The chain has TRDV2 and TRDJ2, with 12 bases aligning to TRDD3. Germline V lookup: CDR1 GEAIGNYY, CDR2 EKD. This CDR3 spans 16 amino acids. For the CDR3, the DNA is TGTGCCTGTGACACACTGGGGGATACTTTGGCAGCACAACTCTTCTTT. It yields the protein CACDTLGDTLAAQLFF.

A word on this clone: A far larger clone is one nucleotide away, so this likely arose from a read error. This chain links TRDV2 with TRDJ2; 12 bases match TRDD3. The junction had 18 bases not matched to a gene; V was cut back by 3 bases and J by 2 bases. The CDR3 contains 21 residues. Germline CDR1 GEAIGNYY, CDR2 EKD. The CDR3 region has the DNA TGTGCCTGTGACTCCACCCCATCACTGGGGGATACAGGGGTGTTGACAGCACAACTCTTCTTT. This sequence encodes CACDSTPSLGDTGVLTAQLFF.

Within the sample, this clone is medium-sized. This probably arose from a read error, given a far larger clone one base away. The rearrangement uses TRDV2 and TRDJ3; TRDD3 matches at 10 bases. The CDR3 sequence is 16 residues long. Germline CDR1 is GEAIGNYY and CDR2 is EKD. The CDR3 DNA reads as TGTGCCTGTGACACTGGGGGATACTGGGACACCCGACAGGTGTTTTTC. This encodes CACDTGGYWDTRQVFF.

Comment on this clone: TCRdb assigns this DNA the protein of a much larger clone, which departs from its translation at residue 4; this likely reflects a read error, and the protein shown comes from translating the DNA. The chain recombines TRDV2 with TRDJ3; TRDD3 agrees at 10 bases. CDR1 is GEAIGNYY, CDR2 EKD, per germline. V dropped 6 bases and J dropped 1; count of bases not matched to a gene: 5. CDR3 length: 17 residues. CDR3 bases: TGTGCCTGTTACGTACTGGGGGATTCCTGGGACACCCGACAGATGTTTTTC. It specifies CACYVLGDSWDTRQMFF.

This clone was counted a few times. This likely traces to a read error, being one base from a far larger clone. This chain links TRDV2 with TRDJ3, with TRDD3 matching 13 bases. Germline lookup yields CDR1 GEAIGNYY and CDR2 EKD. This CDR3 comprises 22 residues. CDR3 loop: CACDKVLGDTREPSWGTRQMFF. The CDR3 DNA reads TGTGCCTGTGACAAAGTACTGGGGGATACGCGGGAACCCTCCTGGGGCACCCGACAGATGTTTTTC.

This clone rates as large (0.1 to 1%). The same CDR3 can be traced to other DNA sequences in this sample. This chain joins TRDV2 and TRDJ3, with a tentative D call TRDD3 (5 bases). Germline CDR1 and CDR2: GEAIGNYY and EKD. The CDR3 spans 18 residues. V lost 2 bases and J lost 0, with 13 bases in between. CDR3 in amino acids: CACDRPGGLSWDTRQMFF. CDR3 coding DNA: TGTGCCTGTGACAGGCCCGGGGGCCTCTCCTGGGACACCCGACAGATGTTTTTC.

As to this clone: This DNA's translation differs at residue 11 from TCRdb's protein, which comes from a much larger clone; a read error is likely, and the protein shown is translated from the DNA. V usage is TRDV2 and J usage is TRDJ3; 11 bases are shared with TRDD3. This CDR3 comprises 17 residues. Germline V gene lookup returns CDR1 GEAIGNYY and CDR2 EKD. For the CDR3, the DNA is TGTGCCTGTGAATCTCTGGGGGATACCTGGGCCACCCGACAGATGTTTTTC. Its translation is CACESLGDTWATRQMFF.

In regard to this clone: TCRdb's protein for this DNA is that of a much larger clone and differs from the translation at residue 3, likely a read error; the protein shown is the DNA translation. CDR3 residues: CAFDTGGFRDTRQMFF. In DNA, the CDR3 is TGTGCCTTTGATACTGGGGGATTCCGGGACACCCGACAGATGTTTTTC. The chain recombines TRDV2 with TRDJ3; 10 bases agree with TRDD3. Germline V gene sequence: CDR1 GEAIGNYY, CDR2 EKD. The J segment lost 5 bases and the V segment lost 8 bases, leaving 8 bases of the junction unmatched. CDR3 length: 16 residues.

This clone has just a few counts. Only one base separates this from a far larger clonotype, so it likely reflects a read error. The rearrangement uses TRDV2 and TRDJ3, with 13 bases fitting TRDD3. This CDR3 is built from 20 residues. Germline CDR1 and CDR2: GEAIGNYY and EKD. The CDR3 DNA reads TGTGCCTGTGACACACTGGGGGATACGCCCGGGGCCTGGGACGCCCGACAGATGTTTTTC. Translating gives CACDTLGDTPGAWDARQMFF.

Of note for this clone: TCRdb lists the protein of a much larger clone for this DNA, which differs at residue 4, so this is likely a read error; the protein given here is translated from the DNA itself. The identical CDR3 is also encoded by other nucleotide sequences in the sample. The rearrangement links TRDV2 to TRDJ3; 10 bases line up with TRDD3. This CDR3 is built from 16 residues. The trim removed 4 bases at V and 5 bases at J, leaving 4 bases unmatched. Germline assignment: CDR1 GEAIGNYY and CDR2 EKD. The CDR3 spells CACETGGFRDTRQMFF. The CDR3 DNA is TGTGCCTGTGAAACTGGGGGATTCCGGGACACCCGACAGATGTTTTTC.

As for this clone: For this DNA, TCRdb reports the protein of a much larger clone, which diverges at residue 9, most likely from a read error; the protein presented here is translated directly from the DNA. The sample holds other DNA sequences that translate to the same CDR3. The chain is built from TRDV2 and TRDJ3, with 11 nucleotides matching TRDD3. With 3 bases clipped from V and 5 bases from J, the junction kept 2 bases outside the gene matches. From germline, CDR1 is GEAIGNYY and CDR2 EKD. There are 16 residues in the CDR3. DNA of the CDR3: TGTGCCTGTGACTGGGGGATACGCCGGGACACCCGACAGATGTTTTTC. Translating gives CACDWGIRRDTRQMFF.

With respect to this clone: The protein recorded in TCRdb matches a much larger clone and deviates from this DNA's translation at residue 10, suggesting a read error; the protein here is obtained by translating the DNA. The V gene is TRDV2, the J gene TRDJ2, with TRDD3 matching over 12 bases. This CDR3 is 16 amino acids long. Germline CDR1 is GEAIGNYY and CDR2 is EKD. Unmatched junction bases numbered 3, after V lost 1 base and J lost 4 bases. This CDR3 is CACDTLGDTSTAQLFF. Here the CDR3 DNA reads TGTGCCTGTGACACACTGGGGGATACTTCGACAGCACAACTCTTCTTT.

This clone has only a few counts. The amino acid sequence in TCRdb belongs to a much larger clone and departs from this DNA's translation at residue 9, likely a sequencing read error; the sequence shown is translated from the DNA. The V gene is TRDV2, the J gene TRDJ3; 9 bases agree with TRDD3. Trimming at V came to 2 bases and at J to 0 bases, leaving 4 bases not matched to a gene. The CDR3 totals 18 residues. The germline V gene has CDR1 GEAIGNYY and CDR2 EKD. Here the CDR3 DNA reads TGTGCCTGTGACATACTGGGGGAGAACTCCTGGGACACCCGACAGATGTTTTTC. Its protein product is CACDILGENSWDTRQMFF.

Concerning this clone: TCRdb's listed protein matches a much larger clone and diverges from this DNA's translation at residue 10, likely through a read error; the protein shown comes from the DNA. J is TRDJ3 and V is TRDV2, with TRDD3 identical over 10 bases. Per germline, CDR1 GEAIGNYY and CDR2 EKD. Trimming cost V 2 bases and J 5 bases; bases outside gene matches: 5. The CDR3 is 17 amino acids. CDR3 bases: TGTGCCTGTGACAGGGGGATACGGTCCCGGGACACCCGACAGATGTTTTTC. Protein product: CACDRGIRSRDTRQMFF.

This clone was picked up a small number of times. The TCRdb protein, from a much larger clone, departs from this DNA's translation at residue 20, likely by read error; the protein shown derives from the DNA. The chain joins TRDV2 to TRDJ3; TRDD3 aligns across 13 bases. Germline CDR1 reads GEAIGNYY; CDR2 reads EKD. This CDR3 region has 22 residues. CDR3 region: CACDKVLGDTREPSWDTRQKFF. CDR3 nucleotides: TGTGCCTGTGACAAAGTACTGGGGGATACGCGGGAACCCTCCTGGGACACCCGACAGAAGTTTTTC.

Comments on this clone: A single base is all that separates this from a far larger clone, so a read error is likely. Different DNA sequences within this sample yield the same CDR3. J is TRDJ3 and V is TRDV2, with D perhaps TRDD3 (6 bases). The V gene's germline CDR1 is GEAIGNYY and CDR2 EKD. This CDR3 has 17 amino acids. The CDR3 loop is CACDLLGSSWDTRQMFF. In DNA form, the CDR3 reads TGTGCCTGTGACTTACTGGGCAGCTCCTGGGACACACGACAGATGTTTTTC.

Only a few counts were recorded for this clone. TCRdb's protein for this DNA is that of a much larger clone and differs from the translation at residue 11, likely a read error; the protein shown is the DNA translation. The chain carries TRDV3 and TRDJ3; 11 positions agree with TRDD3. CDR1 and CDR2 (germline): TVYSNPD, GDNSRS (reference sequence). The CDR3 is 17 amino acids. CDR3 DNA sequence: TGTGCCTTTGGACTGGGGGATAGCTCCTGGTACACCCGACAGATGTTTTTC. Translating it yields CAFGLGDSSWYTRQMFF.

This clone appeared a few times. This DNA's translation and the protein TCRdb lists, from a much larger clone, do not match at residue 8, likely due to a read error; the protein shown is translated from the DNA. The genes are TRDV2 and TRDJ3; D gene ambiguous. V lost 0 bases, J lost 0 bases, and 8 bases lay in between. The germline V gene encodes CDR1 GEAIGNYY and CDR2 EKD. CDR3 length: 17 residues. In DNA form, the CDR3 reads TGTGCCTGTGACACCGGATGGGACTCCTGGGACACCCGACAGATGTTTTTC. This encodes CACDTGWDSWDTRQMFF.

This clone was seen a few times. The protein TCRdb lists belongs to a much larger clone and differs from this DNA's translation at residue 11, which points to a read error; the protein shown is made from the DNA. The chain has TRDV2 and TRDJ3; 9 positions match TRDD3. The CDR3 has 17 residues. Germline V CDR1 and CDR2: GEAIGNYY, EKD. CDR3 protein: CACDTWGISWGTRQMFF. The CDR3 nucleotides are TGTGCCTGTGACACCTGGGGGATATCCTGGGGCACCCGACAGATGTTTTTC.

This clone was counted a few times. The mismatch at residue 8 between this DNA's translation and the TCRdb protein of a much larger clone likely reflects a read error; the protein shown is translated from the DNA. This chain connects TRDV2 to TRDJ3, with D maybe TRDD3 (6 bases). Germline V CDR1 and CDR2: GEAIGNYY, EKD. The CDR3 loop spans 14 amino acids. V gave up 0 bases and J gave up 9 bases, with 8 bases separating them. The CDR3 protein is CACDTVGGTRQMFF. CDR3 bases: TGTGCCTGTGACACCGTGGGGGGCACCCGACAGATGTTTTTC.

This clone was seen only a few times. TCRdb assigns this DNA the protein of a much larger clone, which departs from its translation at residue 17; this likely reflects a read error, and the protein shown comes from translating the DNA. The chain uses TRDV2 and TRDJ3, with TRDD3 matching over 8 bases. CDR3 length equals 19 residues. Per germline, CDR1 GEAIGNYY and CDR2 EKD. CDR3 nucleotides: TGTGCCTGTGACACCGTACTGGGGGCCGTCTCCTGGGACACCCGACAGAGGTTTTTC. Amino acid sequence: CACDTVLGAVSWDTRQRFF.

Concerning this clone itself: TCRdb pairs this DNA with a much larger clone's protein that differs at residue 7, likely a read error; the protein shown was translated from the DNA. CDR3 in amino acids: CACDILRDKTTDKLIF. CDR3 DNA sequence: TGTGCCTGTGACATACTGAGGGATAAAACCACCGATAAACTCATCTTT. This chain links TRDV2 with TRDJ1; D might be TRDD3 (6 bases). V was shortened by 2 bases and J by 1 base, with 16 bases between the two germline ends. Germline CDR1 and CDR2: GEAIGNYY and EKD. This CDR3 is 16 amino acids long.

This clone is categorized as medium-sized (0.01 to 0.1%). This likely came from a read error, as a far larger clone is one base away. The sample holds other DNA sequences that translate to the same CDR3. The J gene is TRDJ3, the V gene TRDV2, with 11 nucleotides matching TRDD3. This CDR3 is built from 16 residues. The germline gives CDR1 GEAIGNYY, CDR2 EKD. The CDR3 sequence: CACDTGGYWDTRQMFF. CDR3 nucleotide sequence: TGCGCCTGTGACACTGGGGGATACTGGGACACCCGACAGATGTTTTTC.

This clone came up a few times. TCRdb's protein, taken from a much larger clone, differs from this DNA's translation at residue 11, likely owing to a read error; the protein displayed comes from the DNA. This chain connects TRDV2 to TRDJ1; 11 bases map to TRDD3. Trimming at V came to 2 bases and at J to 3 bases, leaving 7 bases not matched to a gene. The length of the CDR3 is 16 residues. Germline CDR1 reads GEAIGNYY; CDR2 reads EKD. Here the CDR3 reads CACDILGDKTADKLIF. DNA of the CDR3: TGTGCCTGTGACATACTGGGGGATAAAACCGCCGATAAACTCATCTTT.

By share of the sample, this clone is medium-sized. This clone may be a read error of a much larger clone one base away. Other DNA variants within this sample encode the same CDR3. The rearrangement uses TRDV2 and TRDJ1; 9 bases are shared with TRDD3. The CDR3 extends over 16 amino acids. V dropped 4 bases and J dropped 0; count of bases not matched to a gene: 8. Germline V gene lookup returns CDR1 GEAIGNYY and CDR2 EKD. CDR3 sequence (DNA): TGTGCCTGTGATATACTAGGGGATACGCACACCGATAAACTCATCTTT. Amino acid sequence: CACDILGDTHTDKLIF.

This clone showed up just a few times. The protein TCRdb gives is from a much larger clone and does not agree with this DNA's translation at residue 5, likely a read error; the protein shown here comes from the DNA. V and J are TRDV2 and TRDJ3, with 9 bases that match TRDD3. The length of the CDR3 is 17 residues. Germline-derived CDR1 and CDR2 are GEAIGNYY and EKD. V lost 4 bases and J lost 0; bases outside the gene matches: 3. In DNA form, the CDR3 reads TGTGCCTGTGATCACTGGGGGAGCTCCTGGGACACCCGACAGATGTTTTTC. This sequence encodes CACDHWGSSWDTRQMFF.